This TCR beta chain was recorded in a study of T cell clonality in common variable immunodeficiency. General study findings and limits: CVID subjects had higher TCRbeta clonality than healthy controls, most marked in about a third. Patient heterogeneity in the CVID cohort limited correlations between repertoire features and clinical complications. Shared TCRbeta clones were fewer between CVID subjects than controls.

Caucasian heritage predominated among both patients and controls. The V gene end was trimmed by 1 base and the J gene end by 3 bases; junction bases not matched to a gene: 3. Germline-derived CDR1 and CDR2 are LNHDA and SQIVND (reference sequence). This CDR3 is built from 15 residues. Libraries were prepared by immunoSEQ multiplex PCR; TCRdb keeps only in-frame clonotypes and omits some of them. The sample has 75,000 to 85,000 clones, none seen only once; the top ten hold around 0.82%. This clone was counted many times. Its target is unknown. The CDR3 extends 3 residues past the end of the read, so its final part is completed from the germline J gene.

The origin of this receptor is a person between 18 and 75 years old in good health. The chain has TRBV19 and TRBJ1-2; 9 nucleotides match TRBD1. The source material was peripheral blood mononuclear cells. The sequenced part of the CDR3 DNA is TGTGCCAGTAGTATAGGGACAGGGGACTACTATGGC. Amino acids: CASSIGTGDYYG. The CDR3 reads in full as CASSIGTGDYYGYTF.